These 3 T cell receptor gamma chains were all obtained from the same sample, sequenced in a study of intestinal T cells in coeliac disease (dated by TCRdb to the early 2020s). Genomic DNA was extracted with the QIAamp DNA FFPE tissue kit from ten 5-um FFPE scrolls per case. Libraries were constructed by multiplex PCR. Sequencer: Ion Torrent PGM. TRG repertoires were amplified from 150 to 200 ng of biopsy DNA using the LymphoTrack kit, whose primers carry Illumina adapters. TCRdb called clones anew from the public reads via CATT; matching DNA rows were later pooled. The sample table records several hundred gamma-chain clones; roughly 48% of these occur just once. Of the sample, roughly 21% is held by the ten largest clones. Sequenced material: a duodenal biopsy. These receptors all stem from a human donor with celiac disease.

The chain combines TRGV8 with TRGJ1 or TRGJ2. The CDR3 has 14 residues. The junction had 13 bases not matched to a gene; V was cut back by 3 bases and J by 8 bases. CDR1 is VENAVY, CDR2 YDSYNSRV, per germline. The CDR3 nucleotides read TGTGCCACCTGGGATCCGGGGGGGGCCCATAAGAAACTCTTT. Its translation: CATWDPGGAHKKLF.

This sequence joins TRGV8 and TRGJ1 or TRGJ2. CDR1 is VENAVY and CDR2 is YDSYNSRV in the germline V gene. This CDR3 spans 14 amino acids. After removal of 3 bases from V and 13 bases from J, the junction contained 18 bases not matched to a gene. The CDR3 DNA sequence: TGTGCCACCTGGGATCCGGGGGGGCCCATAAGAAAACTCTTT. Encoded protein: CATWDPGGPIRKLF.

This clone showed up just a few times. The rearrangement joins TRGV10 to TRGJP1. TRGV10 counts as an open reading frame of uncertain function. The CDR3 is made up of 14 amino acids. The ends lost 12 bases at V and 0 bases at J; junction bases unmatched: 8. CDR3 coding DNA: TGTGCTGCCAACAAATATACCACTGGTTGGTTCAAGATATTT. This translates into CAANKYTTGWFKIF.